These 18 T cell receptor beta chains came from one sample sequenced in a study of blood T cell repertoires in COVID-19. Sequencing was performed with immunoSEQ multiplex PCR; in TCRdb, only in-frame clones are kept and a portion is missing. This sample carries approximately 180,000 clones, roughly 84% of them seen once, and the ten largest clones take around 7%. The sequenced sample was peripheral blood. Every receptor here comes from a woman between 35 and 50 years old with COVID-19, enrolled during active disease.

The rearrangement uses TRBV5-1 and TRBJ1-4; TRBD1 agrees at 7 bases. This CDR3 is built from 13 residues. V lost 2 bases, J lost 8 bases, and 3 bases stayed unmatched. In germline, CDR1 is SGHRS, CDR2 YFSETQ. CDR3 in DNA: TGCGCCAGCAGCTTCGACAGGGAAGAAAAACTGTTTTTT. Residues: CASSFDREEKLFF.

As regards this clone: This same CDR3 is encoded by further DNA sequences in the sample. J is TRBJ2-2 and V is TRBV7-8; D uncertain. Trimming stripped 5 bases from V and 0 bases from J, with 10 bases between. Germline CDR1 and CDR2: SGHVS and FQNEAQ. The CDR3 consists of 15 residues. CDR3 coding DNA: TGTGCCAGCAGCCCTTCGGGTACGAACACCGGGGAGCTGTTTTTT. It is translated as CASSPSGTNTGELFF.

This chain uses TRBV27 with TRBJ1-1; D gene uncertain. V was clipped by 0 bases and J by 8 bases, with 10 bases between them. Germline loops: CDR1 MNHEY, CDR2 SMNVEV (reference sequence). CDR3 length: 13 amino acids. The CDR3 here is CASSLSAAREAFF. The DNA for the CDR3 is TGTGCCAGCAGTTTATCGGCGGCCCGGGAAGCTTTCTTT.

The CDR3 sequence: CASSLAAVSGANVLTF. The CDR3 DNA reads TGCGCCAGCAGCTTGGCCGCGGTATCTGGGGCCAACGTCCTGACTTTC. The rearrangement uses TRBV5-1 and TRBJ2-6, with D uncertain. Trimming cost V 0 bases and J 1 base, with 8 bases left between them. The CDR3 consists of 16 residues. Germline CDR1 is SGHRS and CDR2 is YFSETQ.

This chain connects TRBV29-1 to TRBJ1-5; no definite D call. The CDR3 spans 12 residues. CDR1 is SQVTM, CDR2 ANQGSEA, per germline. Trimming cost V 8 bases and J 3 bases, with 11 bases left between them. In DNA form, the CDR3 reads TGCAGCATAGCGGGAGACAATCAGCCCCAGCATTTT. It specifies CSIAGDNQPQHF.

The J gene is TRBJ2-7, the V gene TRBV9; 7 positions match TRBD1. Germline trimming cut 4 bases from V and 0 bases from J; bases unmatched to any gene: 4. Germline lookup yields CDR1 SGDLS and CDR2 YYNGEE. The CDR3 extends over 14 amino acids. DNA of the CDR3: TGTGCCAGCAGCCCCCGACAGGGCTCCTACGAGCAGTACTTC. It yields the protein CASSPRQGSYEQYF.

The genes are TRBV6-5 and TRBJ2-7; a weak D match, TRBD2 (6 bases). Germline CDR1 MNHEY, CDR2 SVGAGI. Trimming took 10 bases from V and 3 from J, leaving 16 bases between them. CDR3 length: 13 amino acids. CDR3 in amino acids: CAIAGLGFYEQYF. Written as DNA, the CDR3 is TGTGCCATCGCGGGGTTAGGGTTCTACGAGCAGTACTTC.

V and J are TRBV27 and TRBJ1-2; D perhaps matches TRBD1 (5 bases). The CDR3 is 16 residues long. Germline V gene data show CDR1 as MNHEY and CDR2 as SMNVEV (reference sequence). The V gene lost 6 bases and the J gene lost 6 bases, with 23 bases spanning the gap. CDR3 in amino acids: CASRANTGLSRNGYTF. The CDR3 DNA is TGTGCCAGCAGGGCTAACACAGGCCTTAGTAGGAATGGCTACACCTTC.

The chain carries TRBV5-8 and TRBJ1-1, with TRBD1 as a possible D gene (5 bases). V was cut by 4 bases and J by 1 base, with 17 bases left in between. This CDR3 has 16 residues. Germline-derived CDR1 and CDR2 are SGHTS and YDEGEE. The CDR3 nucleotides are TGTGCCAGCAGCCACCGGGGGGTGCAGTCGAACACTGAAGCTTTCTTT. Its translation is CASSHRGVQSNTEAFF.

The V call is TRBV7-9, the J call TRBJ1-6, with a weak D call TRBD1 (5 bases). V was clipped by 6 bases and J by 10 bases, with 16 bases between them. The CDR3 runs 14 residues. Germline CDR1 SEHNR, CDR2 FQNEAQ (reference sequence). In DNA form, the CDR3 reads TGTGCCAGCAGTCGGGGGTCGGAAAAATCACCCCTCCACTTT. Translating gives CASSRGSEKSPLHF.

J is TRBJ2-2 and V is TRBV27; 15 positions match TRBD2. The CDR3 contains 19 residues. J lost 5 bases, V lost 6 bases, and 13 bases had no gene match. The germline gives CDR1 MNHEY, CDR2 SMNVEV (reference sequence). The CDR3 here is CASRLGLAGGVLGTGELFF. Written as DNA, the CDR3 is TGTGCCAGCAGACTGGGACTAGCGGGAGGAGTGTTGGGGACCGGGGAGCTGTTTTTT.

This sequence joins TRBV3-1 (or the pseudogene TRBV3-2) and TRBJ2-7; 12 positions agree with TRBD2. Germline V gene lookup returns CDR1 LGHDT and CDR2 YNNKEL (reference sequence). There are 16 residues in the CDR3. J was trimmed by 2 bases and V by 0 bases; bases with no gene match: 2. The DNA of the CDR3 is TGTGCCAGCAGCCAAGATTCTAGCGGGAGGGCCTACGAGCAGTACTTC. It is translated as CASSQDSSGRAYEQYF.

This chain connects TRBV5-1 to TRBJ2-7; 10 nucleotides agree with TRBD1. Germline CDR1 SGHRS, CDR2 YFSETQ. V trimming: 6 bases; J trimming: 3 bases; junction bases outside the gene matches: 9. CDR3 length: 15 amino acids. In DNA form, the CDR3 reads TGCGCCAGCAAGGGGGGGACAGGGGTCCTCTACGAGCAGTACTTC. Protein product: CASKGGTGVLYEQYF.

CDR3 residues: CASSQATDRVNGYTF. For the CDR3, the DNA is TGTGCCAGCAGCCAAGCAACCGACAGAGTCAATGGCTACACCTTC. The chain is built from TRBV3-1 (or the pseudogene TRBV3-2) and TRBJ1-2, with D possibly TRBD1 on 5 matching bases. Germline CDR1 is LGHDT and CDR2 is YNNKEL (reference sequence). The ends were cut back, 1 base at V and 6 bases at J, with 15 bases in the middle. The CDR3 extends over 15 amino acids.

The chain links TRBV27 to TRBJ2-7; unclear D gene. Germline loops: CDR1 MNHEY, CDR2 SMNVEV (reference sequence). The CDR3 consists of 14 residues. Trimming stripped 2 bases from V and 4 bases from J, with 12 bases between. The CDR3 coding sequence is TGTGCCAGCAGTTTACTCCCGAGCCGATACGAGCAGTACTTC. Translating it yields CASSLLPSRYEQYF.

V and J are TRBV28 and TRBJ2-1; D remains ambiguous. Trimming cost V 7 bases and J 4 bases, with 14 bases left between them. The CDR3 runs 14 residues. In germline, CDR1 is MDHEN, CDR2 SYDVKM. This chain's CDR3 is CASIPQKWYNEQFF. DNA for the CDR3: TGTGCCAGCATCCCCCAGAAGTGGTACAATGAGCAGTTCTTC.

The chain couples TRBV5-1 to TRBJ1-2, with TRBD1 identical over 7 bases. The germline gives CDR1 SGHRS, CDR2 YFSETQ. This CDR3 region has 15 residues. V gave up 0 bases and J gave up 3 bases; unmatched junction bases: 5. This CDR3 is CASSLGRQGHYGYTF. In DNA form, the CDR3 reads TGCGCCAGCAGCTTGGGGAGACAGGGCCACTATGGCTACACCTTC.

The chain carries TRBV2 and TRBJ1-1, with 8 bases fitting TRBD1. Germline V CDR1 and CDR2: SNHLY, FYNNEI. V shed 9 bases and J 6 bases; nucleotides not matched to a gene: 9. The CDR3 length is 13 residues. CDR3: CARHDRGEAEAFF. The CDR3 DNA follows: TGTGCCAGGCACGACAGGGGCGAGGCTGAAGCTTTCTTT.